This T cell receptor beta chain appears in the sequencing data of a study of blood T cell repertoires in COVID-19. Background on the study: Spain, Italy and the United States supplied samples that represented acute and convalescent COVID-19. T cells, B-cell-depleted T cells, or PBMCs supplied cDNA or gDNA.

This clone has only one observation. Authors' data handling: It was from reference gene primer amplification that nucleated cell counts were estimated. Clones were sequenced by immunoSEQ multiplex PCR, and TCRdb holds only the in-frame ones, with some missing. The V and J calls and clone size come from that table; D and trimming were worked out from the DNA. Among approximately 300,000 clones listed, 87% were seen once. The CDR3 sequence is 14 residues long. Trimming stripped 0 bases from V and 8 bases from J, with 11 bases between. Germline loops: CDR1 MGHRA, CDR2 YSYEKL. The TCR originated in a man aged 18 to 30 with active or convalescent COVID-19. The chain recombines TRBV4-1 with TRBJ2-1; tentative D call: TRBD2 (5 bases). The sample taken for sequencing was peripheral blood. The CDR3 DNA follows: TGCGCCAGCAGCCAAGATCCACTAGGTCATGAGCAGTTCTTC. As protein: CASSQDPLGHEQFF.